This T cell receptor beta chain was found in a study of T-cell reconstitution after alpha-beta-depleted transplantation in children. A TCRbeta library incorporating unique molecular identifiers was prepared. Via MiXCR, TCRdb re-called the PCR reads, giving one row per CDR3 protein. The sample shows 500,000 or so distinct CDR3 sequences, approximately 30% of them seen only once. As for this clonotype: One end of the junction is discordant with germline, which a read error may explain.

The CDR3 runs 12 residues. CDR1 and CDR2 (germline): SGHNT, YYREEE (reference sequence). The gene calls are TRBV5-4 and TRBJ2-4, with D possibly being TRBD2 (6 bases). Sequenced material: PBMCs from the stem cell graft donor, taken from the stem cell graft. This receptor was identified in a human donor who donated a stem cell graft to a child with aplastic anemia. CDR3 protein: CASSTDVGSLDF. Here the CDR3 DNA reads TGTGCCAGCAGCACCGATGTCGGGAGTCTGGACTTC.